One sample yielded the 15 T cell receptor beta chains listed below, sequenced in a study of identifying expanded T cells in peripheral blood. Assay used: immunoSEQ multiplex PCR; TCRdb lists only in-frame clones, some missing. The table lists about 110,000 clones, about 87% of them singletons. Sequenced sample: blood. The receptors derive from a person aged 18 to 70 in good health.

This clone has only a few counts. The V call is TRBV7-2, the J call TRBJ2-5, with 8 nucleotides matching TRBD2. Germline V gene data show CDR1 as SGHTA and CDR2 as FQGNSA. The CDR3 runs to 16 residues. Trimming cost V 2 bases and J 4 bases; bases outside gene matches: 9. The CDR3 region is CASSLHISAGGETQYF. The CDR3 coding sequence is TGTGCCAGCAGCTTACATATCTCCGCGGGAGGAGAGACCCAGTACTTC. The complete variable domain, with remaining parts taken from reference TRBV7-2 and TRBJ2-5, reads GAGVSQSPSNKVTEKGKDVELRCDPISGHTALYWYRQSLGQGLEFLIYFQGNSAPDKSGLPSDRFSAERTGGSVSTLTIQRTQQEDSAVYLCASSLHISAGGETQYFGPGTRLLVL.

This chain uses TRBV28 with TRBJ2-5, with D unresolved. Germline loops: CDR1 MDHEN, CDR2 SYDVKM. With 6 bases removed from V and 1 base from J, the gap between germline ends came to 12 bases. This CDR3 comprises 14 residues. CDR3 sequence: CASSQTPTQETQYF. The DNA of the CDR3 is TGTGCCAGCAGCCAGACTCCTACCCAAGAGACCCAGTACTTC.

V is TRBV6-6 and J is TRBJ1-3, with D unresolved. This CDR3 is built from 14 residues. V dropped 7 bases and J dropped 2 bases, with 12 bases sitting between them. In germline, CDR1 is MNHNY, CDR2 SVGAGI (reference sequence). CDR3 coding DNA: TGTGCCAGCAACCTACAGAAAACTGGAAACACCATATATTTT. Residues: CASNLQKTGNTIYF.

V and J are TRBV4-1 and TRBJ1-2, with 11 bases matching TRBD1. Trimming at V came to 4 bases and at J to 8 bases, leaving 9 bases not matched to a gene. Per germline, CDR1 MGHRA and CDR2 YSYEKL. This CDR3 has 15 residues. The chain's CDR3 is CASSPGQGALRGYTF. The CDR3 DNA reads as TGCGCCAGCAGCCCCGGACAGGGGGCGTTGAGAGGCTACACCTTC.

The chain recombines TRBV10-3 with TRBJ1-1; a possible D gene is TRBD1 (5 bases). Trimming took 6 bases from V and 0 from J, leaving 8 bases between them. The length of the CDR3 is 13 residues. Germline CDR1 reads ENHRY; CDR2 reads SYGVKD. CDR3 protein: CAIRTALNTEAFF. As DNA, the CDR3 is TGTGCCATCAGGACAGCCCTGAACACTGAAGCTTTCTTT.

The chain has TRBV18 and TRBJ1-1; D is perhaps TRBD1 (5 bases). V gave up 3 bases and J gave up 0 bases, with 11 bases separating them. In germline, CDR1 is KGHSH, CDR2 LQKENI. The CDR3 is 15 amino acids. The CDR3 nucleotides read TGTGCCAGCTCACCGTTCGGGGCCTTGAACACTGAAGCTTTCTTT. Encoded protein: CASSPFGALNTEAFF.

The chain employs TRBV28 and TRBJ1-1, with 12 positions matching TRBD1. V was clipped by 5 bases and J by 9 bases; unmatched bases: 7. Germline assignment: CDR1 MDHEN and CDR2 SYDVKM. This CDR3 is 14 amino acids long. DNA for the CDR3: TGTGCCAGCAGTGGGACAGGGGGCAGGGGAAAAGCTTTCTTT. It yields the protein CASSGTGGRGKAFF.

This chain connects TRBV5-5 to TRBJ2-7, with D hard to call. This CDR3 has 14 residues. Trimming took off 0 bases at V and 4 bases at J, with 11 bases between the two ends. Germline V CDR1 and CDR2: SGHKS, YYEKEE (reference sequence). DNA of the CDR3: TGTGCCAGCAGCTTGGAGTGGGAAGCATACGAGCAGTACTTC. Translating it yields CASSLEWEAYEQYF.

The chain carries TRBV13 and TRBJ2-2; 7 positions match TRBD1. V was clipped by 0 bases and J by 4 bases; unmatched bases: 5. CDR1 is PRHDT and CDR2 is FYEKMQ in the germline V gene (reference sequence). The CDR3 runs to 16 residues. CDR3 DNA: TGTGCCAGCAGCTTAGGGGGACAGAGGGTCACCGGGGAGCTGTTTTTT. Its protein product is CASSLGGQRVTGELFF. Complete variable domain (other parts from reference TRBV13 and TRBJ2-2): AAGVIQSPRHLIKEKRETATLKCYPIPRHDTVYWYQQGPGQDPQFLISFYEKMQSDKGSIPDRFSAQQFSDYHSELNMSSLELGDSALYFCASSLGGQRVTGELFFGEGSRLTVL.

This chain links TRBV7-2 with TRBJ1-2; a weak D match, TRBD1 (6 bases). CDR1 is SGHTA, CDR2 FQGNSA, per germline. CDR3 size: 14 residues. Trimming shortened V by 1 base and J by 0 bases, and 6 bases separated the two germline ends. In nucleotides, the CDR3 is TGTGCCAGCAGCTTAGGACAGGCTAACTATGGCTACACCTTC. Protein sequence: CASSLGQANYGYTF.

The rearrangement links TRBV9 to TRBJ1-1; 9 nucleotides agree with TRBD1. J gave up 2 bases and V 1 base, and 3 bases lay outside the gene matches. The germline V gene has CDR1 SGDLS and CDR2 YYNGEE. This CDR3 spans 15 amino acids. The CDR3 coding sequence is TGTGCCAGCAGCGTAATGGGACAGGGTAACACTGAAGCTTTCTTT. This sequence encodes CASSVMGQGNTEAFF.

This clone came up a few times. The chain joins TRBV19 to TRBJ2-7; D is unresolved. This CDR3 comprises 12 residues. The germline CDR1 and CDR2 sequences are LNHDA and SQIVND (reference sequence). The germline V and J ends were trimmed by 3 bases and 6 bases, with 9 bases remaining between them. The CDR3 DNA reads TGTGCCAGTAGTATGGGGTTGGGCGAGCAGTACTTC. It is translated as CASSMGLGEQYF.

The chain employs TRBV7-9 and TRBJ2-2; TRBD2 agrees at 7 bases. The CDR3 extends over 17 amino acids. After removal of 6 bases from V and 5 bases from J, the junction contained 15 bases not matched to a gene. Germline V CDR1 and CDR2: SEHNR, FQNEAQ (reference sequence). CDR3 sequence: CASSPPPGLVWTGELFF. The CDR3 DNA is TGTGCCAGCAGTCCCCCTCCCGGACTAGTTTGGACCGGGGAGCTGTTTTTT.

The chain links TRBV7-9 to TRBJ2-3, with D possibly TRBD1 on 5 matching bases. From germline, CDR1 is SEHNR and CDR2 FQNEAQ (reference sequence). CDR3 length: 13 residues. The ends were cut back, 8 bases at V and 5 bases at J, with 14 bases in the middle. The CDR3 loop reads CASEAGQGDTQYF. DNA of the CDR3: TGTGCCAGCGAGGCAGGGCAGGGAGATACGCAGTATTTT.

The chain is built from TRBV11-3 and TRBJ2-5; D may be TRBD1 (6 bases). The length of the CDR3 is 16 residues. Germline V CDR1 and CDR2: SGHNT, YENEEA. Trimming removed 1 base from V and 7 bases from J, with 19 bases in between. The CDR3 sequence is CASSLGVGDTDGTQYF. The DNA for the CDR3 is TGTGCCAGCAGCTTAGGTGTTGGGGACACTGACGGGACCCAGTACTTC.